One and the same sample provided the 17 T cell receptor beta chains below, sequenced in a study of shared clonotypes between healthy human individuals. Using immunoSEQ multiplex PCR, the repertoire was profiled, and TCRdb retains in-frame clones only, with some absent. The profile shows 400,000 to 500,000 clones, 76% of them singletons. Specimen: PBMCs. The source of these receptors is a woman in her forties in good health. Some clones in this sample may be carry-over from other donors' samples.

The rearrangement uses TRBV5-6 and TRBJ2-1; D might be TRBD1 (5 bases). The CDR3 consists of 17 residues. CDR1 is SGHDT, CDR2 YYEEEE, per germline. Between the trimmed V and J ends, which lost 5 bases and 1 base, there was a span of 19 bases. Here the CDR3 reads CASSQGRPASSYNEQFF. The CDR3 nucleotides read TGTGCCAGCAGTCAGGGCCGGCCAGCGAGTTCCTACAATGAGCAGTTCTTC.

The chain couples TRBV11-2 to TRBJ2-1; D ambiguous. Germline values: CDR1 SGHAT, CDR2 FQNNGV. The V and J ends lost 2 bases and 7 bases respectively, with 6 bases between them. This CDR3 region has 12 residues. As DNA, the CDR3 is TGTGCCAGCAGCTTAATGCGGAATGAGCAGTTCTTC. Translated, it gives CASSLMRNEQFF.

The chain uses TRBV28 and TRBJ2-5, with a tentative D call TRBD1 (5 bases). The J call may be wrong; the DNA end is better matched by TRBJ2-7. CDR1 and CDR2 (germline): MDHEN, SYDVKM. The CDR3 extends over 14 amino acids. The CDR3 sequence: CASSPGLPVHEQYF. In DNA, the CDR3 is TGTGCCAGCAGCCCAGGGCTCCCTGTCCACGAGCAGTACTTC.

The rearrangement joins TRBV5-1 to TRBJ2-7; TRBD2 is a possible D gene (6 bases). Germline lookup yields CDR1 SGHRS and CDR2 YFSETQ. There are 14 residues in the CDR3. The V end lost 4 bases, the J end lost 4 bases, and 15 bases lay between the germline ends. The CDR3 is CASSPQGRLYEQYF. The CDR3 nucleotides are TGCGCCAGCAGCCCACAAGGGAGGCTATACGAGCAGTACTTC.

The chain is built from TRBV2 and TRBJ2-4; D call uncertain. Trimming cost V 3 bases and J 7 bases, with 13 bases left between them. Germline V gene lookup returns CDR1 SNHLY and CDR2 FYNNEI. The CDR3 extends over 14 amino acids. CDR3 loop: CASSELVTLNIQYF. The DNA for the CDR3 is TGTGCCAGCAGTGAGTTGGTCACCCTTAACATTCAGTACTTC.

This clone has more than one count but fewer than ten. At one end the junction does not follow the germline gene, possibly because of a read error. The V and J genes are TRBV7-7 and TRBJ2-5; 13 bases match TRBD2. Per the germline V gene, CDR1 is SSHAT and CDR2 is FNYEAQ (reference sequence). The length of the CDR3 is 16 residues. The CDR3 sequence: CASSSGLAGDLGTQYF. The CDR3 nucleotides are TGTGCTAGCAGCTCCGGACTAGCGGGAGATCTGGGGACCCAGTACTTC.

The chain carries TRBV28 and TRBJ1-1; 7 bases are a match to TRBD1. The CDR3 is 14 residues long. Germline CDR1 is MDHEN and CDR2 is SYDVKM. With V trimmed by 5 bases and J by 4 bases, 7 bases remained unmatched. Here the CDR3 DNA reads TGTGCCAGCAGTCCAGGGGGATCCCTCACTGAAGCTTTCTTT. Its translation is CASSPGGSLTEAFF.

V usage is TRBV19 and J usage is TRBJ2-2, with 11 bases identical to TRBD2. The CDR3 spans 16 residues. Germline V gene sequence: CDR1 LNHDA, CDR2 SQIVND (reference sequence). J gave up 4 bases and V 4 bases, and 5 bases lay outside the gene matches. CDR3 region: CASSTQLAGVTGELFF. In DNA form, the CDR3 reads TGTGCCAGTAGTACCCAACTAGCGGGAGTCACCGGGGAGCTGTTTTTT.

This chain uses TRBV14 with TRBJ2-3; 12 bases map to TRBD2. Trimming took 3 bases from V and 3 from J; bases not matched to a gene: 1. This CDR3 is built from 15 residues. CDR1 is SGHDN, CDR2 FVKESK, per germline. CDR3 amino acids: CASSQTSGRTDTQYF. The CDR3 bases are TGTGCCAGCAGCCAGACTAGCGGGAGAACAGATACGCAGTATTTT.

This clone was counted only a few times. The rearrangement links TRBV7-9 to TRBJ1-1; D unclear. The CDR3 covers 13 residues. Trimming stripped 7 bases from V and 7 bases from J, with 16 bases between. Per germline, CDR1 SEHNR and CDR2 FQNEAQ (reference sequence). CDR3 sequence: CASTRAGSGEAFF. The CDR3 bases are TGTGCCAGCACGAGGGCGGGGAGCGGTGAAGCTTTCTTT.

V usage is TRBV7-9 and J usage is TRBJ1-2; perhaps TRBD1 as D (6 bases). Per the germline V gene, CDR1 is SEHNR and CDR2 is FQNEAQ (reference sequence). The V gene lost 6 bases and the J gene lost 8 bases, with 13 bases spanning the gap. This CDR3 contains 12 residues. CDR3 nucleotide sequence: TGTGCCAGCAGTTTCCACACAGGGGGCTACACCTTC. Translating gives CASSFHTGGYTF.

The chain carries TRBV18 and TRBJ2-5; possible D gene TRBD2, 6 bases. CDR3 size: 14 residues. Between the trimmed V and J ends, which lost 1 base and 4 bases, there was a span of 10 bases. Germline V gene data show CDR1 as KGHSH and CDR2 as LQKENI. CDR3 nucleotides: TGTGCCAGCTCACCACAGGGACTTCCAGAGACCCAGTACTTC. Its translation is CASSPQGLPETQYF.

This chain joins TRBV28 and TRBJ1-5; 9 bases fit TRBD1. V lost 7 bases and J lost 3; bases outside the gene matches: 13. This CDR3 contains 17 residues. Germline V gene sequence: CDR1 MDHEN, CDR2 SYDVKM. The CDR3 region is CASNPPARDRVNQPQHF. In nucleotides, the CDR3 is TGTGCCAGCAATCCCCCCGCCCGGGACAGGGTCAATCAGCCCCAGCATTTT.

The genes are TRBV2 and TRBJ2-5, with TRBD1 matching over 8 bases. V was clipped by 2 bases and J by 5 bases; unmatched bases: 4. Germline V gene sequence: CDR1 SNHLY, CDR2 FYNNEI. The CDR3 covers 14 residues. CDR3 in DNA: TGTGCCAGCAGTGAACAGGGGGCGTATGAGACCCAGTACTTC. This codes for CASSEQGAYETQYF.

The J gene is TRBJ2-7, the V gene TRBV28, with D possibly TRBD1 on 5 matching bases. The CDR3 is 15 residues long. V lost 2 bases, J lost 0 bases, and 11 bases lay in between. CDR1 and CDR2 from the germline V gene are MDHEN and SYDVKM. CDR3 nucleotide sequence: TGTGCCAGCAGTTTAAGGGGCTCCCCCTCCTACGAGCAGTACTTC. Translating gives CASSLRGSPSYEQYF.

The genes are TRBV7-2 and TRBJ2-1; 13 bases align to TRBD2. CDR1 and CDR2 from the germline V gene are SGHTA and FQGNSA. The CDR3 loop spans 15 amino acids. The V gene end was trimmed by 1 base and the J gene end by 9 bases; junction bases not matched to a gene: 3. The CDR3 region has the DNA TGTGCCAGCAGCTTAGGACTAGCGGGAGGCCGTGAGCAGTTCTTC. Its translation is CASSLGLAGGREQFF.

The chain couples TRBV7-8 to TRBJ2-3; 8 bases match TRBD2. Germline CDR1 is SGHVS and CDR2 is FQNEAQ. The CDR3 has 14 amino acids. V shed 1 base, J shed 3 bases, and the junction held 0 bases outside the gene matches. The CDR3 DNA reads TGTGCCAGCAGCTTAGGACTAGCGACAGATACGCAGTATTTT. Translation gives CASSLGLATDTQYF.